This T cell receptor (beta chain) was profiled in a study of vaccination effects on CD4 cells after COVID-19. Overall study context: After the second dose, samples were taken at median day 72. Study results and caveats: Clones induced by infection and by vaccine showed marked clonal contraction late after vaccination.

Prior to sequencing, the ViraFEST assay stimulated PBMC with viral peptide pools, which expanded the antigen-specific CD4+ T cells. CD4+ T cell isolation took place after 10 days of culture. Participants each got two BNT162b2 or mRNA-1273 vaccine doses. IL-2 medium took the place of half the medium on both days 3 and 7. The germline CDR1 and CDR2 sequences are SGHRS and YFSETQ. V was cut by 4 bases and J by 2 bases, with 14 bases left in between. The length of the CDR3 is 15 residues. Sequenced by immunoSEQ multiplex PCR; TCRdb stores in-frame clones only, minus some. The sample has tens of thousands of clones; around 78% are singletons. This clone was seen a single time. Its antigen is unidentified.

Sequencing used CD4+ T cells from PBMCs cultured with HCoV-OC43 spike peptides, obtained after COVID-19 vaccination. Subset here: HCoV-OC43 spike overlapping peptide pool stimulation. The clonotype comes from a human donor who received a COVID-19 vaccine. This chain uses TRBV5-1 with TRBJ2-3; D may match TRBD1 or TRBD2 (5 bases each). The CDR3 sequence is CASSTSGTLTDTQYF. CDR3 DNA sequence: TGCGCCAGCAGCACCTCCGGGACCCTCACAGATACGCAGTATTTT.